The 29 T cell receptor beta chains below were found in one sample sequenced in a study of blood T cell repertoires in COVID-19 (dated by TCRdb to 2018 to 2021). To prepare the library, the immunoSEQ multiplex PCR assay was applied. TCRdb limited this immuneACCESS table to in-frame rearrangements with V and J called. A share of clones is missing; checked studies link under half to unresolved V genes, and the rest is unexplained. Present in this sample are fewer than 75,000 clones, about nine tenths of which were seen just once. The ten largest clones represent roughly 1.5% of the sample. The sample taken for sequencing was peripheral blood. These receptors all stem from a man between 60 and 75 years old with acute or convalescent COVID-19.

J is TRBJ2-3 and V is TRBV6-1, with TRBD2 matching over 11 bases. This CDR3 contains 16 residues. CDR1 and CDR2 from the germline V gene are MNHNS and SASEGT. V was clipped by 4 bases and J by 1 base; unmatched bases: 4. In nucleotides, the CDR3 is TGTGCCAGCAGTGCGGGACTAGCGGACCGCACAGATACGCAGTATTTT. It codes for CASSAGLADRTDTQYF.

The chain employs TRBV24-1 and TRBJ2-3, with 7 bases that match TRBD1. The CDR3 covers 17 residues. V lost 3 bases, J lost 0 bases, and 8 bases stayed unmatched. Germline loops: CDR1 KGHDR, CDR2 SFDVKD. The CDR3 region has the DNA TGTGCCACCAGTGATCCACGGACAGGACCTAGCACAGATACGCAGTATTTT. It specifies CATSDPRTGPSTDTQYF.

The gene calls are TRBV5-1 and TRBJ2-3, with 11 bases identical to TRBD2. The CDR3 has 14 amino acids. V was clipped by 3 bases and J by 8 bases; unmatched bases: 5. Germline lookup yields CDR1 SGHRS and CDR2 YFSETQ. The DNA for the CDR3 is TGCGCCAGCAGCTCAACTAGCGGGGGAGGTACGCAGTATTTT. The encoded protein is CASSSTSGGGTQYF.

The J gene is TRBJ2-2, the V gene TRBV10-3; D unclear. Trimming removed 2 bases from V and 3 bases from J, with 10 bases in between. Germline V gives CDR1 ENHRY, CDR2 SYGVKD. CDR3 length: 15 amino acids. CDR3 sequence (DNA): TGTGCCATCAGTGAGCACCGGTCCGACACCGGGGAGCTGTTTTTT. Protein: CAISEHRSDTGELFF.

This rearrangement joins TRBV19 to TRBJ1-1; 12 bases match TRBD1. In germline, CDR1 is LNHDA, CDR2 SQIVND (reference sequence). V shed 2 bases, J shed 1 base, and the junction held 11 bases outside the gene matches. CDR3 size: 19 residues. CDR3 sequence (DNA): TGTGCCAGTAGTATAAGGAGTTGGGGGACAGGGGGCCCGAACACTGAAGCTTTCTTT. The encoded protein is CASSIRSWGTGGPNTEAFF.

V usage is TRBV19 and J usage is TRBJ1-5; 8 bases fit TRBD1. With 2 bases clipped from V and 7 bases from J, the junction kept 10 bases outside the gene matches. The CDR3 totals 16 residues. Germline V gene lookup returns CDR1 LNHDA and CDR2 SQIVND (reference sequence). In DNA form, the CDR3 reads TGTGCCAGTAGTATACAGGCAGGGGGCATGGGGCAGCCCCAGCATTTT. Its protein product is CASSIQAGGMGQPQHF.

This clone was seen once. The CDR3 nucleotides read TGTGCCAGCAGGGCGGGCTATGGCTACACCTTC. Its translation: CASRAGYGYTF. The chain recombines TRBV2 with TRBJ1-2; D is unresolved. The CDR3 loop spans 11 amino acids. The V end was cut by 6 bases, the J end by 4 bases, with 6 bases between. Germline V CDR1 and CDR2: SNHLY, FYNNEI.

This clone has just one count. V and J are TRBV9 and TRBJ1-2; possible D gene TRBD1, 5 bases. Germline V CDR1 and CDR2: SGDLS, YYNGEE. The CDR3 has 14 residues. V dropped 0 bases and J dropped 7 bases, with 13 bases sitting between them. Here the CDR3 DNA reads TGTGCCAGCAGCGTAGATCCCGACAGTTCTGGCTACACCTTC. Its protein product is CASSVDPDSSGYTF.

V usage is TRBV19 and J usage is TRBJ2-7, with D unclear. CDR3 length: 14 amino acids. Germline V CDR1 and CDR2: LNHDA, SQIVND (reference sequence). Trimming took off 2 bases at V and 6 bases at J, with 14 bases between the two ends. The CDR3, as DNA: TGTGCCAGTAGTATAAGAGTCCTCCCCTCCGAGCAGTACTTC. This encodes CASSIRVLPSEQYF.

The chain has TRBV4-1 and TRBJ1-2; 8 bases align to TRBD1. V lost 3 bases and J lost 7; bases outside the gene matches: 13. The CDR3 totals 16 residues. Germline CDR1 MGHRA, CDR2 YSYEKL. CDR3 DNA: TGCGCCAGCAGCCAGGGTAGGACAGGGTCTATTGCTGGCTACACCTTC. Amino acids: CASSQGRTGSIAGYTF.

This chain uses TRBV6-5 with TRBJ1-2; a possible D gene is TRBD1 (6 bases). The CDR3 is made up of 15 amino acids. Germline CDR1 reads MNHEY; CDR2 reads SVGAGI. V was cut by 0 bases and J by 7 bases, with 15 bases left in between. CDR3 amino acids: CASSYSSSGVVGYTF. DNA of the CDR3: TGTGCCAGCAGTTACTCGAGTTCAGGGGTTGTTGGCTACACCTTC.

The J gene is TRBJ1-2, the V gene TRBV12-5; 7 nucleotides match TRBD1. The V segment lost 4 bases and the J segment 5 bases; nucleotides outside the gene matches: 4. The CDR3 contains 13 residues. CDR1 LGHNT and CDR2 FRNRAP come from the germline V gene. The CDR3 here is CASGSDREYGYTF. DNA for the CDR3: TGTGCTAGTGGTTCAGACAGGGAGTATGGCTACACCTTC. Drawing the rest from reference TRBV12-5 and TRBJ1-2, the complete variable domain is DARVTQTPRHKVTEMGQEVTMRCQPILGHNTVFWYRQTMMQGLELLAYFRNRAPLDDSGMPKDRFSAEMPDATLATLKIQPSEPRDSAVYFCASGSDREYGYTFGSGTRLTVV.

The rearrangement uses TRBV10-3 and TRBJ1-5; no firm D call. In germline, CDR1 is ENHRY, CDR2 SYGVKD. V was cut by 0 bases and J by 8 bases, with 8 bases left in between. The CDR3 totals 13 residues. CDR3: CAISESSAEPQHF. The CDR3 bases are TGTGCCATCAGTGAGTCGAGTGCTGAGCCCCAGCATTTT.

The gene calls are TRBV5-4 and TRBJ1-2; D possibly corresponds to TRBD1 (6 bases). V lost 0 bases, J lost 8 bases, and 8 bases lay in between. CDR3 length: 12 residues. Germline V lookup: CDR1 SGHNT, CDR2 YYREEE (reference sequence). In nucleotides, the CDR3 is TGTGCCAGCAGCTTGGTACAGGGAGGCTACACCTTC. It codes for CASSLVQGGYTF.

The chain uses TRBV27 and TRBJ2-7; the match to TRBD2 covers 11 bases. Germline CDR1 reads MNHEY; CDR2 reads SMNVEV (reference sequence). Trimming cost V 3 bases and J 4 bases; bases outside gene matches: 5. This CDR3 has 15 amino acids. CDR3 DNA: TGTGCCAGCAGTTTTAGCGGGGGGGGCAAGTACGAGCAGTACTTC. Protein product: CASSFSGGGKYEQYF.

This rearrangement joins TRBV10-3 to TRBJ2-1, with a tentative D call TRBD2 (7 bases). The CDR3 spans 15 residues. The germline V gene has CDR1 ENHRY and CDR2 SYGVKD. Trimming left V 7 bases short and J 7 bases short, with 20 bases between. The CDR3 loop is CAITSRGGGMNEQFF. CDR3 bases: TGTGCCATCACCTCACGAGGGGGGGGCATGAATGAGCAGTTCTTC.

The J gene is TRBJ2-2, the V gene TRBV5-1; the match to TRBD1 covers 10 bases. The germline gives CDR1 SGHRS, CDR2 YFSETQ. This CDR3 region has 16 residues. With V trimmed by 4 bases and J by 7 bases, 10 bases remained unmatched. CDR3: CASSPRQGAPIGELFF. DNA of the CDR3: TGCGCCAGCAGCCCCCGACAGGGGGCTCCGATCGGGGAGCTGTTTTTT.

The J gene is TRBJ1-2, the V gene TRBV6-5; D unresolved. This CDR3 has 14 amino acids. In germline, CDR1 is MNHEY, CDR2 SVGAGI. V was pared by 8 bases and J by 5 bases, with 18 bases between. The CDR3 DNA reads as TGTGCCAGCCCTGGCATCGGCGGGATATATGGCTACACCTTC. It is translated as CASPGIGGIYGYTF.

This chain links TRBV6-5 with TRBJ1-1, with D maybe TRBD1 (5 bases). CDR1 and CDR2 from the germline V gene are MNHEY and SVGAGI. V was pared by 0 bases and J by 5 bases, with 10 bases between. This CDR3 is 14 amino acids long. The CDR3 reads CASSYSGGGTEAFF. The CDR3 DNA reads as TGTGCCAGCAGTTACTCCGGGGGAGGGACTGAAGCTTTCTTT.

This sequence joins TRBV11-2 and TRBJ2-1, with D uncertain. In germline, CDR1 is SGHAT, CDR2 FQNNGV. Between the trimmed V and J ends, which lost 3 bases and 0 bases, there was a span of 15 bases. There are 17 residues in the CDR3. The CDR3 sequence is CASSFLKQLGSYNEQFF. The DNA for the CDR3 is TGTGCCAGCAGCTTTTTGAAACAGTTAGGCTCCTACAATGAGCAGTTCTTC.

The chain links TRBV23-1 to TRBJ1-2, with 9 bases matching TRBD1. TRBV23-1 is flagged as an ORF with uncertain function. CDR3 length: 11 amino acids. The V segment lost 8 bases and the J segment 6 bases; nucleotides outside the gene matches: 1. The CDR3 sequence is CASGDRDGYTF. In DNA, the CDR3 is TGCGCCAGCGGGGACAGGGATGGCTACACCTTC.

V and J are TRBV5-1 and TRBJ2-3, with a tentative D call TRBD1 (5 bases). The CDR3 is 15 amino acids. V lost 7 bases and J 4 bases, leaving 19 bases between the germline ends. CDR1 is SGHRS and CDR2 is YFSETQ in the germline V gene. The chain's CDR3 is CASVGLDRYPDTQYF. The CDR3 nucleotides read TGCGCCAGCGTGGGGCTAGACCGGTACCCAGATACGCAGTATTTT. The full variable domain, its missing parts supplied by reference TRBV5-1 and TRBJ2-3, is KAGVTQTPRYLIKTRGQQVTLSCSPISGHRSVSWYQQTPGQGLQFLFEYFSETQRNKGNFPGRFSGRQFSNSRSEMNVSTLELGDSALYLCASVGLDRYPDTQYFGPGTRLTVL.

This sequence joins TRBV14 and TRBJ1-6; D is possibly TRBD1 (6 bases). This CDR3 has 17 residues. With 6 bases removed from V and 0 bases from J, the gap between germline ends came to 15 bases. Germline V gene sequence: CDR1 SGHDN, CDR2 FVKESK. CDR3 region: CASSYRQASSYNSPLHF. CDR3 DNA: TGTGCCAGCAGTTATAGACAGGCTAGCTCCTATAATTCACCCCTCCACTTT.

The rearrangement uses TRBV11-2 and TRBJ2-7, with 8 bases that match TRBD1. Germline values: CDR1 SGHAT, CDR2 FQNNGV. CDR3 length: 15 residues. The ends lost 5 bases at V and 6 bases at J; junction bases unmatched: 12. CDR3 amino acids: CASSRSLGQGSEQYF. Here the CDR3 DNA reads TGTGCCAGCAGCCGATCATTAGGACAGGGATCCGAGCAGTACTTC.

J is TRBJ2-7 and V is TRBV29-1; D may be TRBD2 (6 bases). From germline, CDR1 is SQVTM and CDR2 ANQGSEA. This CDR3 comprises 12 residues. V lost 4 bases and J lost 2, with 9 bases in between. This CDR3 is CSVAGDTYEQYF. DNA of the CDR3: TGCAGCGTTGCGGGGGATACCTACGAGCAGTACTTC.

With respect to this clone: The same CDR3 arises from other DNA sequences in this sample as well. V and J are TRBV10-3 and TRBJ2-5; TRBD1 matches at 7 bases. Germline loops: CDR1 ENHRY, CDR2 SYGVKD. Trimming removed 0 bases from V and 5 bases from J; junction bases left unmatched: 6. This CDR3 spans 15 amino acids. CDR3 in DNA: TGTGCCATCAGTGAGTCCAGAGGGGGCGGGGAGACCCAGTACTTC. Translation gives CAISESRGGGETQYF.

The CDR3 DNA follows: TGCAGCGTTGTTGTCGGGGGGAACACTGAAGCTTTCTTT. Translated: CSVVVGGNTEAFF. The chain combines TRBV29-1 with TRBJ1-1, with a tentative D call TRBD1 (5 bases). Germline V gene lookup returns CDR1 SQVTM and CDR2 ANQGSEA. The V end lost 4 bases, the J end lost 1 base, and 10 bases lay between the germline ends. The CDR3 runs 13 residues.

This clone has only a few counts. V is TRBV7-3 and J is TRBJ2-1; maybe TRBD2 (5 bases). V was cut by 3 bases and J by 5 bases, with 14 bases left in between. CDR3 size: 15 residues. The germline V gene has CDR1 SGHTA and CDR2 FQGTGA. CDR3 sequence: CASSFRAGGHNEQFF. CDR3 sequence (DNA): TGTGCCAGCAGCTTTAGGGCAGGCGGGCACAATGAGCAGTTCTTC.

V and J are TRBV6-4 and TRBJ2-2; D unclear. The CDR3 has 14 amino acids. Germline V gives CDR1 MRHNA, CDR2 SNTAGT. V dropped 4 bases and J dropped 2 bases, with 8 bases sitting between them. The DNA for the CDR3 is TGTGCCAGCAGTGGGGCCTTCAACACCGGGGAGCTGTTTTTT. Protein: CASSGAFNTGELFF.